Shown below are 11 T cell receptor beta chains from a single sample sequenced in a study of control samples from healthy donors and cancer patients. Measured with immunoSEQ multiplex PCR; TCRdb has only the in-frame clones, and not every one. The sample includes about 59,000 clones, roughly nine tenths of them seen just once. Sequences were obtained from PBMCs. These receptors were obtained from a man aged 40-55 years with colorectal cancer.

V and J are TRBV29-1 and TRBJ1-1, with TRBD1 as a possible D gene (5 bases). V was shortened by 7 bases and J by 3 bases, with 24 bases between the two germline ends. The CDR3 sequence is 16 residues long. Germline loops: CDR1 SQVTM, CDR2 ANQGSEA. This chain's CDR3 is CSAQVTGRGRHTEAFF. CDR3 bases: TGCAGCGCCCAGGTGACGGGACGAGGGAGGCACACTGAAGCTTTCTTT.

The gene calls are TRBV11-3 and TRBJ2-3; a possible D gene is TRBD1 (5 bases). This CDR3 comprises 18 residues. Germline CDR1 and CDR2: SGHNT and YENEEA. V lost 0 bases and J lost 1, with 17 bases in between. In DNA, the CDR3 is TGTGCCAGCAGCTTAGATCCTCGCGCCAGGGCGGGCACAGATACGCAGTATTTT. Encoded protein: CASSLDPRARAGTDTQYF.

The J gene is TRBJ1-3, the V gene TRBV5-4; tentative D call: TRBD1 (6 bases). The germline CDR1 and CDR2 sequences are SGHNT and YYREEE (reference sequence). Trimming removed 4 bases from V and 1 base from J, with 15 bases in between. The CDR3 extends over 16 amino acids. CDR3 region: CASSLVGGGSGNTIYF. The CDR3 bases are TGTGCCAGCAGCCTGGTAGGGGGTGGTTCTGGAAACACCATATATTTT. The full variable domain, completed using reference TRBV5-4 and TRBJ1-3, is ETGVTQSPTHLIKTRGQQVTLRCSSQSGHNTVSWYQQALGQGPQFIFQYYREEENGRGNFPPRFSGLQFPNYSSELNVNALELDDSALYLCASSLVGGGSGNTIYFGEGSWLTVV.

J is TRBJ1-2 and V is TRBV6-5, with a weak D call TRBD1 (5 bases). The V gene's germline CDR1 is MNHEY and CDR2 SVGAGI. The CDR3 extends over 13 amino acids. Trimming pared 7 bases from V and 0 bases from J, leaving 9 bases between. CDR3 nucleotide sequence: TGTGCCAGCACGGCAGGGACTAACTATGGCTACACCTTC. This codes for CASTAGTNYGYTF.

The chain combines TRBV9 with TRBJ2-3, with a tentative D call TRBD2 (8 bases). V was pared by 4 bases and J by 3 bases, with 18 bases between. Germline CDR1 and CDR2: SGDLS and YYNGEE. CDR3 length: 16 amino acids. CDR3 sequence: CASSPREGAKTDTQYF. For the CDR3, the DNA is TGTGCCAGCAGCCCCCGGGAGGGGGCCAAAACAGATACGCAGTATTTT.

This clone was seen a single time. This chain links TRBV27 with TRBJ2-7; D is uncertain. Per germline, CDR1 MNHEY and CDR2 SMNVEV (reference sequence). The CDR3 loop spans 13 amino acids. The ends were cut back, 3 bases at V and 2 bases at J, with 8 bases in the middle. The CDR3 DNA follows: TGTGCCAGCAGTTTCGGCAAAGCCTACGAGCAGTACTTC. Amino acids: CASSFGKAYEQYF.

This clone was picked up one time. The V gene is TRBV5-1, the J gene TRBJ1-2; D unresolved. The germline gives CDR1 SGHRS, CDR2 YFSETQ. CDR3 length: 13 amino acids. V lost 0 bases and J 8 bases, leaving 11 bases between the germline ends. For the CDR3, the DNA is TGCGCCAGCAGCTTGGCCGTAGGTGTCGGCTACACCTTC. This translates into CASSLAVGVGYTF.

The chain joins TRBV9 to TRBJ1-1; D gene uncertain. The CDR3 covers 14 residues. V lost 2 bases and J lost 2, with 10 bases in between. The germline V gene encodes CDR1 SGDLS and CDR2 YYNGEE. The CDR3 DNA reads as TGTGCCAGCAGCGTTTCTCAAAGTAACACTGAAGCTTTCTTT. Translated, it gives CASSVSQSNTEAFF.

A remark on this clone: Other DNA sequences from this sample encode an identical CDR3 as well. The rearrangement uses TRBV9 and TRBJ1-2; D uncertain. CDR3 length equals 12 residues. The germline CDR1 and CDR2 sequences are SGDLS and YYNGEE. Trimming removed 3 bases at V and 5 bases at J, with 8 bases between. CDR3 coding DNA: TGTGCCAGCAGCGACGACTTTTATGGCTACACCTTC. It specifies CASSDDFYGYTF.

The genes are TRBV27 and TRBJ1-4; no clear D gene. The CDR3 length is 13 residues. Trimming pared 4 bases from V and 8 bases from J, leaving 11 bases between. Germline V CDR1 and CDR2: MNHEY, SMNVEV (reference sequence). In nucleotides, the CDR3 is TGTGCCAGCAGTTATGGGCGAGGGGAAAAACTGTTTTTT. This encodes CASSYGRGEKLFF.

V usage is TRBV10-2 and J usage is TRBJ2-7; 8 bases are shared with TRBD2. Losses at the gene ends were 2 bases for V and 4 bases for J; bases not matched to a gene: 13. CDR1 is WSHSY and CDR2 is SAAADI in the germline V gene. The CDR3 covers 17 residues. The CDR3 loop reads CASSEPDGGGRGYEQYF. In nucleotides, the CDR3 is TGCGCCAGCAGTGAGCCCGACGGGGGGGGACGGGGGTACGAGCAGTACTTC.